Presented here are 20 T cell receptor beta chains from one specimen sequenced in a study of blood T cell repertoires in COVID-19. Repertoires were generated with immunoSEQ multiplex PCR, while TCRdb's copy carries only in-frame clones and drops some. The sample holds roughly 300,000 clones; more than 75% are singletons and the top ten take approximately 1.4%. Sequences were obtained from peripheral blood. The receptors come from a woman aged 40 to 50 who had recovered from COVID-19.

This chain joins TRBV2 and TRBJ1-3, with TRBD1 identical over 9 bases. The ends lost 6 bases at V and 10 bases at J; junction bases unmatched: 1. The CDR3 runs 11 residues. Germline V gene data show CDR1 as SNHLY and CDR2 as FYNNEI. CDR3 protein: CASSDRGTIYF. The CDR3 DNA reads TGTGCCAGCAGCGACAGGGGGACCATATATTTT.

This clone was seen only once. The genes are TRBV5-6 and TRBJ2-5; tentatively, D is TRBD2 (6 bases). From germline, CDR1 is SGHDT and CDR2 YYEEEE. This CDR3 region has 12 residues. V lost 0 bases and J lost 7, with 7 bases in between. CDR3 nucleotide sequence: TGTGCCAGCAGCTTGGTGGGGGGGACCCAGTACTTC. This sequence encodes CASSLVGGTQYF.

This clone was detected ten times or more. The chain recombines TRBV5-4 with TRBJ1-2; 7 nucleotides match TRBD1. With V trimmed by 4 bases and J by 5 bases, 5 bases remained unmatched. The CDR3 loop spans 13 amino acids. Germline assignment: CDR1 SGHNT and CDR2 YYREEE (reference sequence). CDR3 sequence reads: CASSPDRNYGYTF. The DNA of the CDR3 is TGTGCCAGCAGCCCGGACAGGAATTATGGCTACACCTTC.

The V gene is TRBV6-5, the J gene TRBJ1-1, with D perhaps matching TRBD1 (6 bases). The CDR3 covers 12 residues. V shed 6 bases and J shed 7 bases, with 12 bases lying between them. Germline V gives CDR1 MNHEY, CDR2 SVGAGI. DNA of the CDR3: TGTGCCAGCAGGAGAACAGGGCGTGAAGCTTTCTTT. Encoded protein: CASRRTGREAFF.

This rearrangement joins TRBV3-1 (or the pseudogene TRBV3-2) to TRBJ1-5; no clear D. CDR1 and CDR2 (germline): LGHDT, YNNKEL (reference sequence). V was trimmed by 1 base and J by 6 bases, leaving 7 bases between them. The length of the CDR3 is 13 residues. The CDR3 reads CASSQGQLQPQHF. The CDR3 nucleotides are TGTGCCAGCAGCCAAGGACAACTTCAGCCCCAGCATTTT.

The chain combines TRBV14 with TRBJ2-5; the match to TRBD2 covers 14 bases. The germline V gene has CDR1 SGHDN and CDR2 FVKESK. V shed 4 bases, J shed 5 bases, and the junction held 3 bases outside the gene matches. The CDR3 contains 15 residues. The DNA for the CDR3 is TGTGCCAGCAGCCGACTAGCGGGGGGGCGTGAGACCCAGTACTTC. Translating it yields CASSRLAGGRETQYF.

The chain combines TRBV7-8 with TRBJ2-1; 7 bases match TRBD2. The CDR3 runs to 16 residues. V lost 0 bases to trimming and J lost 4 bases; unmatched junction nucleotides: 6. Germline loops: CDR1 SGHVS, CDR2 FQNEAQ. As DNA, the CDR3 is TGTGCCAGCAGCTTAGCGGGGGGGTCCCTTTACAATGAGCAGTTCTTC. As protein: CASSLAGGSLYNEQFF.

The chain couples TRBV12-3 or TRBV12-4 to TRBJ2-3; no clear D. The CDR3 contains 12 residues. V was pared by 6 bases and J by 2 bases, with 6 bases between. CDR3 residues: CASSRDTDTQYF. CDR3 DNA: TGTGCCAGCAGCCGAGACACAGATACGCAGTATTTT.

The V gene is TRBV5-8, the J gene TRBJ2-5; 8 nucleotides agree with TRBD2. The trim removed 4 bases at V and 2 bases at J, leaving 10 bases unmatched. CDR3 length: 16 amino acids. The germline gives CDR1 SGHTS, CDR2 YDEGEE. The CDR3 protein is CASSRRSSGEQETQYF. The CDR3 coding sequence is TGTGCCAGCAGCCGGCGAAGTAGCGGGGAACAAGAGACCCAGTACTTC.

The chain recombines TRBV18 with TRBJ1-1; no reliable D call. The V gene's germline CDR1 is KGHSH and CDR2 LQKENI. This CDR3 spans 14 amino acids. V gave up 3 bases and J gave up 5 bases, with 13 bases separating them. In DNA, the CDR3 is TGTGCCAGCTCACCGCAGGATAGGAGGACTGAAGCTTTCTTT. This codes for CASSPQDRRTEAFF.

The rearrangement joins TRBV5-1 to TRBJ2-7; 7 nucleotides match TRBD1. With 0 bases clipped from V and 3 bases from J, the junction kept 6 bases outside the gene matches. CDR1 is SGHRS, CDR2 YFSETQ, per germline. CDR3 size: 15 residues. The CDR3 DNA reads as TGCGCCAGCAGCTTGGTAACCCAGGGGGTCTACGAGCAGTACTTC. Translating gives CASSLVTQGVYEQYF.

This clone was found once. The rearrangement uses TRBV3-1 (or the pseudogene TRBV3-2) and TRBJ2-1; D gene ambiguous. Trimming left V 1 base short and J 6 bases short, with 7 bases between. The CDR3 totals 13 residues. Germline V lookup: CDR1 LGHDT, CDR2 YNNKEL (reference sequence). CDR3: CASSQVSSNEQFF. The CDR3 DNA is TGTGCCAGCAGCCAAGTCAGTTCCAATGAGCAGTTCTTC.

The CDR3 sequence is CASSQLGQGAYEQYF. CDR3 sequence (DNA): TGTGCCAGCAGCCAGCTGGGACAGGGAGCCTACGAGCAGTACTTC. The chain has TRBV6-5 and TRBJ2-7; 9 positions match TRBD1. The germline CDR1 and CDR2 sequences are MNHEY and SVGAGI. Trimming cost V 6 bases and J 2 bases; bases outside gene matches: 8. The CDR3 has 15 amino acids.

This chain connects TRBV7-3 to TRBJ2-1; 12 positions match TRBD2. The CDR3 is made up of 16 amino acids. Germline CDR1 SGHTA, CDR2 FQGTGA. The junction had 4 bases not matched to a gene; V was cut back by 1 base and J by 6 bases. In DNA, the CDR3 is TGTGCCAGCAGCTTAAGTCGGACTAGCGGGGCCAATGAGCAGTTCTTC. It translates to CASSLSRTSGANEQFF. Full variable domain (missing parts from reference TRBV7-3 and TRBJ2-1): GAGVSQTPSNKVTEKGKYVELRCDPISGHTALYWYRQSLGQGPEFLIYFQGTGAADDSGLPNDRFFAVRPEGSVSTLKIQRTERGDSAVYLCASSLSRTSGANEQFFGPGTRLTVL.

V and J are TRBV6-2 or TRBV6-3 and TRBJ2-7, with D possibly being TRBD2 (6 bases). V lost 6 bases, J lost 1 base, and 13 bases lay in between. Germline CDR1 and CDR2: MNHEY and SVGEGT. The CDR3 runs 14 residues. The CDR3 DNA sequence: TGTGCCAGCAGCCAACAGGAGGGTTCCTACGAGCAGTACTTC. Translation: CASSQQEGSYEQYF.

The V gene is TRBV6-2 or TRBV6-3, the J gene TRBJ2-1; the match to TRBD1 covers 7 bases. Looked up from germline, CDR1 is MNHEY and CDR2 is SVGEGT. The CDR3 has 15 residues. After removal of 0 bases from V and 4 bases from J, the junction contained 3 bases not matched to a gene. Here the CDR3 reads CASSYSGQRYNEQFF. The CDR3 coding sequence is TGTGCCAGCAGTTACTCGGGACAGAGATACAATGAGCAGTTCTTC.

This chain links TRBV16 with TRBJ2-3; 8 positions agree with TRBD2. Germline V lookup: CDR1 KGHSY, CDR2 FQNENV. CDR3 length equals 15 residues. After removal of 3 bases from V and 6 bases from J, the junction contained 8 bases not matched to a gene. CDR3 DNA: TGTGCCAGCAGCCAGTCTTTAGCGGGGCTGGATACGCAGTATTTT. As protein: CASSQSLAGLDTQYF. The variable domain in full, with the rest retrieved from reference TRBV16 and TRBJ2-3, is GEEVAQTPKHLVRGEGQKAKLYCAPIKGHSYVFWYQQVLKNEFKFLISFQNENVFDETGMPKERFSAKCLPNSPCSLEIQATKLEDSAVYFCASSQSLAGLDTQYFGPGTRLTVL.

J is TRBJ2-5 and V is TRBV5-1, with 12 bases aligning to TRBD2. Germline CDR1 SGHRS, CDR2 YFSETQ. J lost 4 bases, V lost 6 bases, and 10 bases had no gene match. This CDR3 is built from 16 residues. In DNA, the CDR3 is TGCGCCAGCACCTTTCTAGCGGGGGGGCCTGGAGAGACCCAGTACTTC. Its protein is CASTFLAGGPGETQYF.

V is TRBV11-2 and J is TRBJ2-5; TRBD2 matches 13 bases. The ends lost 0 bases at V and 4 bases at J; junction bases unmatched: 8. This CDR3 comprises 18 residues. CDR1 is SGHAT, CDR2 FQNNGV, per germline. CDR3 residues: CASSLDSGLAGITETQYF. In nucleotides, the CDR3 is TGTGCCAGCAGCTTAGATTCGGGACTAGCGGGGATCACAGAGACCCAGTACTTC.

Only one count was recorded for this clone. The chain combines TRBV2 with TRBJ1-2; tentative D call: TRBD1 (5 bases). The germline V and J ends were trimmed by 9 bases and 7 bases, with 12 bases remaining between them. The CDR3 length is 11 residues. Germline CDR1 reads SNHLY; CDR2 reads FYNNEI. CDR3 nucleotide sequence: TGTGCCAGTCAGCAGGGAATTGGCTACACCTTC. This encodes CASQQGIGYTF.